These 21 T cell receptor beta chains share one sample of origin, sequenced in a study of response to subunit inactivated influenza vaccine. TCRdb re-called the RT-PCR reads through MiXCR, storing one row per CDR3 protein. The table records under 750,000 distinct CDR3 sequences, about an eighth of them present only once. This specimen was PBMCs from blood, taken on the day of vaccination. These receptors all come from a man between 45 and 60 years old who received an inactivated influenza vaccine.

This chain uses TRBV3-1 with TRBJ1-6, with a tentative D call TRBD1 (5 bases). The V gene lost 4 bases and the J gene lost 10 bases, with 14 bases spanning the gap. Germline CDR1 LGHDT, CDR2 YNNKEL (reference sequence). The CDR3 extends over 14 amino acids. The CDR3 region is CASSPSQGGSPLHF. The CDR3 region has the DNA TGTGCCAGCAGCCCCTCGCAGGGAGGGTCACCCCTCCACTTT.

A few counts support this clonotype. V gene TRBV7-9 combines with J gene TRBJ2-1; TRBD1 aligns across 7 bases. Germline V gives CDR1 SEHNR, CDR2 FQNEAQ (reference sequence). CDR3 length equals 15 residues. Losses at the gene ends were 4 bases for V and 3 bases for J; bases not matched to a gene: 6. CDR3 nucleotide sequence: TGTGCCAGCAGCTCCGACAGGGTAAGCTACAATGAGCAGTTCTTC. This gives the protein CASSSDRVSYNEQFF.

The chain uses TRBV10-3 and TRBJ2-7; 13 nucleotides line up with TRBD2. J lost 6 bases, V lost 4 bases, and 12 bases had no gene match. There are 17 residues in the CDR3. CDR1 ENHRY and CDR2 SYGVKD come from the germline V gene. The CDR3 sequence is CAISGGLAGSTGFEQYF. For the CDR3, the DNA is TGTGCCATCAGTGGGGGACTAGCGGGAAGTACGGGCTTCGAGCAGTACTTC.

The chain links TRBV4-3 to TRBJ2-5; 8 nucleotides line up with TRBD2. V trimming: 4 bases; J trimming: 9 bases; junction bases outside the gene matches: 7. Germline CDR1 LGHNA, CDR2 YSLEER. There are 13 residues in the CDR3. This chain's CDR3 is CASSLRGGEAQYF. DNA for the CDR3: TGCGCCAGCAGCCTCCGGGGGGGCGAGGCCCAGTACTTC.

This clonotype was found a few times. The rearrangement uses TRBV4-2 and TRBJ1-2; D remains ambiguous. CDR1 and CDR2 from the germline V gene are LGHNA and YNFKEQ. The V and J ends lost 0 bases and 5 bases respectively, with 7 bases between them. This CDR3 has 13 residues. CDR3 amino acids: CASSQDRAYGYTF. The CDR3 region has the DNA TGTGCCAGCAGCCAAGATAGGGCTTATGGCTACACCTTC.

This clonotype was seen more than once but under ten times. This chain uses TRBV11-1 with TRBJ2-5, with 7 bases aligning to TRBD2. This CDR3 has 13 residues. The germline V gene has CDR1 SGHAT and CDR2 FQDESV (reference sequence). V dropped 4 bases and J dropped 14; count of bases not matched to a gene: 13. CDR3 residues: CASSYGTSETSYF. CDR3 coding DNA: TGTGCCAGCAGCTACGGAACTAGCGAAACGAGCTACTTC.

This clonotype was observed a few times. The J gene is TRBJ2-1, the V gene TRBV12-3 or TRBV12-4, with 9 bases fitting TRBD1. This CDR3 has 16 amino acids. With V trimmed by 3 bases and J by 4 bases, 7 bases remained unmatched. The CDR3, as DNA: TGTGCCAGCAGTTTCGGAGGGGACAGGGTGTACAATGAGCAGTTCTTC. It codes for CASSFGGDRVYNEQFF.

This clonotype was found many times. The chain employs TRBV24-1 and TRBJ2-7, with D unclear. The V end was cut by 3 bases, the J end by 6 bases, with 11 bases between. Germline V gene lookup returns CDR1 KGHDR and CDR2 SFDVKD. This CDR3 has 13 amino acids. The CDR3 region has the DNA TGTGCCACCAGTGATGACCTTGGCGGCGAGCAGTACTTC. This codes for CATSDDLGGEQYF.

This clonotype was detected only a few times. The chain recombines TRBV20-1 with TRBJ2-3, with no clear D. Germline lookup yields CDR1 DFQATT and CDR2 SNEGSKA (reference sequence). The CDR3 contains 16 residues. The V and J ends lost 0 bases and 2 bases respectively, with 15 bases between them. The CDR3 loop is CSARDLMTHFTDTQYF. CDR3 in DNA: TGCAGTGCTAGAGATTTGATGACTCATTTCACAGATACGCAGTATTTT.

There are many counts of this clonotype. This chain connects TRBV12-3 or TRBV12-4 to TRBJ2-1; 7 positions agree with TRBD1. The CDR3 runs 15 residues. After removal of 3 bases from V and 7 bases from J, the junction contained 9 bases not matched to a gene. In DNA, the CDR3 is TGTGCCAGCAGTTTCAGCCAGGCCAGGGGGAATGAGCAGTTCTTC. It codes for CASSFSQARGNEQFF.

This clonotype has a count of ten or more. The rearrangement links TRBV2 to TRBJ1-1, with 7 bases fitting TRBD1. This CDR3 comprises 11 residues. Germline loops: CDR1 SNHLY, CDR2 FYNNEI. The V gene end was trimmed by 4 bases and the J gene end by 11 bases; junction bases not matched to a gene: 4. This CDR3 is CASSADRDAFF. The CDR3 region has the DNA TGTGCCAGCAGTGCTGACAGGGATGCTTTCTTT.

CDR3 amino acids: CASSLGLTTGALTDTQYF. In nucleotides, the CDR3 is TGCGCCAGCAGCTTGGGCCTCACTACAGGGGCCCTAACAGATACGCAGTATTTT. The V call is TRBV5-1, the J call TRBJ2-3, with 7 nucleotides matching TRBD1. Looked up from germline, CDR1 is SGHRS and CDR2 is YFSETQ. CDR3 length: 18 amino acids. Trimming removed 0 bases from V and 3 bases from J; junction bases left unmatched: 13. Supplemented by reference TRBV5-1 and TRBJ2-3, the full variable domain reads KAGVTQTPRYLIKTRGQQVTLSCSPISGHRSVSWYQQTPGQGLQFLFEYFSETQRNKGNFPGRFSGRQFSNSRSEMNVSTLELGDSALYLCASSLGLTTGALTDTQYFGPGTRLTVL.

CDR3 nucleotide sequence: TGCAGTGCTAGATGGACTAGCGTTAGCACAGATACGCAGTATTTT. Translating gives CSARWTSVSTDTQYF. The chain links TRBV20-1 to TRBJ2-3, with 9 positions matching TRBD2. Germline V CDR1 and CDR2: DFQATT, SNEGSKA (reference sequence). The V and J ends lost 2 bases and 0 bases, in that order; junction bases with no gene match: 3. The length of the CDR3 is 15 residues.

The V and J genes are TRBV20-1 and TRBJ1-2, with a weak D call TRBD1 (6 bases). This CDR3 has 17 amino acids. Germline lookup yields CDR1 DFQATT and CDR2 SNEGSKA (reference sequence). V dropped 0 bases and J dropped 4 bases, with 21 bases sitting between them. As DNA, the CDR3 is TGCAGTGCTAGAGACCCGGCTTGGGGGGCCAAGGGCTATGGCTACACCTTC. This codes for CSARDPAWGAKGYGYTF.

This sequence joins TRBV7-2 and TRBJ2-1; TRBD2 matches at 7 bases. Germline CDR1 reads SGHTA; CDR2 reads FQGNSA. The length of the CDR3 is 14 residues. V lost 6 bases, J lost 4 bases, and 6 bases stayed unmatched. CDR3 sequence (DNA): TGTGCCAGCAGTGGGAGGGTGCGATACAATGAGCAGTTCTTC. As protein: CASSGRVRYNEQFF.

V gene TRBV7-2 combines with J gene TRBJ2-7; D is undetermined. Germline assignment: CDR1 SGHTA and CDR2 FQGNSA. This CDR3 is built from 13 residues. The ends were cut back, 1 base at V and 4 bases at J, with 8 bases in the middle. CDR3 nucleotide sequence: TGTGCCAGCAGCTTAGGACCGCGGTACGAGCAGTACTTC. This encodes CASSLGPRYEQYF.

This clonotype occurred a few times. This rearrangement joins TRBV9 to TRBJ2-1, with D possibly matching TRBD1 (5 bases). V was trimmed by 3 bases and J by 5 bases, leaving 15 bases between them. The length of the CDR3 is 15 residues. Germline CDR1 is SGDLS and CDR2 is YYNGEE. The CDR3 here is CASSARQGYHNEQFF. DNA for the CDR3: TGTGCCAGCAGCGCTCGGCAGGGCTATCACAATGAGCAGTTCTTC.

This clonotype was counted only a few times. J is TRBJ1-1 and V is TRBV12-3 or TRBV12-4, with D perhaps TRBD1 (6 bases). V lost 3 bases, J lost 1 base, and 18 bases lay in between. This CDR3 is built from 17 residues. The CDR3 nucleotides read TGTGCCAGCAGTTTTGCGGGGGCCTCGGTACAGAACACTGAAGCTTTCTTT. This codes for CASSFAGASVQNTEAFF.

This clonotype was detected a few times. The gene calls are TRBV12-3 or TRBV12-4 and TRBJ2-3; D tentatively reads TRBD1 or TRBD2 (5 bases each). The CDR3 runs to 21 residues. Trimming took 6 bases from V and 1 from J, leaving 32 bases between them. CDR3 in amino acids: CASSFDYPRGPAGTRTDTQYF. CDR3 DNA: TGTGCCAGCAGCTTCGACTACCCACGAGGACCCGCCGGGACGCGCACAGATACGCAGTATTTT.

This clonotype has more than one count but fewer than ten. The chain joins TRBV20-1 to TRBJ2-5, with TRBD2 matching over 11 bases. There are 14 residues in the CDR3. The V segment lost 1 base and the J segment 5 bases; nucleotides outside the gene matches: 3. Per germline, CDR1 DFQATT and CDR2 SNEGSKA (reference sequence). CDR3: CSARAASGRETQYF. The DNA for the CDR3 is TGCAGTGCTAGAGCCGCTAGCGGGAGGGAGACCCAGTACTTC.

This clonotype was observed a few times. The chain carries TRBV20-1 and TRBJ2-5; 14 bases are shared with TRBD2. J was trimmed by 5 bases and V by 3 bases; bases with no gene match: 8. Germline V lookup: CDR1 DFQATT, CDR2 SNEGSKA (reference sequence). CDR3 length: 16 residues. CDR3 DNA: TGCAGTGCTAGCCCGGGACTAGCGGGAGTGTGGGAGACCCAGTACTTC. As protein: CSASPGLAGVWETQYF.